The 21 T cell receptor beta chains presented below share a single source sample, sequenced in a study of regulatory T cells in long-lasting Graves disease. Indicated time point: newly diagnosed GD, antithyroid drugs for less than 3 months. RNA isolated from PBMCs was used to make the TCR library. CDR3 regions were amplified by Arm-PCR using iRepertoire HTBI primers to build TCR beta libraries. TCRdb re-derived calls from the multiplex PCR reads in MiXCR, one entry per CDR3 protein. Among 400,000 to 550,000 distinct CDR3 sequences listed, over 15% were seen once. These records were also assigned to another study, of T cells in Graves' hyperthyroidism and ophthalmopathy.

This specimen consisted of peripheral blood mononuclear cells (PBMCs), obtained at new diagnosis, from a patient treated with antithyroid drugs. Receptors originate from a woman in her twenties or thirties with Graves disease.

This clonotype came up many times. The chain links TRBV6-1 to TRBJ1-5; TRBD1 matches at 7 bases. Trimming removed 5 bases from V and 6 bases from J; junction bases left unmatched: 4. This CDR3 spans 13 amino acids. CDR1 MNHNS and CDR2 SASEGT come from the germline V gene. In nucleotides, the CDR3 is TGTGCCAGCAGTAGCGACAGGGCTCAGCCCCAGCATTTT. As protein: CASSSDRAQPQHF.

At least ten counts were recorded for this clonotype. A junction end diverges from the germline sequence, so it may reflect a read error. The V gene is TRBV11-2, the J gene TRBJ2-7; the match to TRBD2 covers 8 bases. Germline V gives CDR1 SGHAT, CDR2 FQNNGV. The CDR3 loop spans 13 amino acids. The CDR3 here is CASSLQREYERYF. CDR3 in DNA: TGTGCCAGCAGCTTACAGCGGGAGTACGAGCGGTACTTC.

This clonotype was seen ten or more times. CDR3 sequence: CASSLGGAETDTQYF. The CDR3, as DNA: TGCGCCAGCAGCTTGGGGGGAGCGGAAACAGATACGCAGTATTTT. The chain joins TRBV5-1 to TRBJ2-3, with D perhaps matching TRBD2 (5 bases). There are 15 residues in the CDR3. Per the germline V gene, CDR1 is SGHRS and CDR2 is YFSETQ. V lost 0 bases and J lost 3, with 11 bases in between.

This clonotype has a count of ten or more. The chain has TRBV7-3 and TRBJ2-1; the match to TRBD2 covers 8 bases. V shed 5 bases and J 1 base; nucleotides not matched to a gene: 4. The CDR3 has 15 amino acids. Germline CDR1 is SGHTA and CDR2 is FQGTGA. The CDR3 DNA sequence: TGTGCCAGCAGCCGCACGGGGGGGTCCTACAATGAGCAGTTCTTC. It specifies CASSRTGGSYNEQFF.

This clonotype was detected ten times or more. This chain links TRBV5-1 with TRBJ2-7; D may match TRBD1 or TRBD2 (6 bases each). This CDR3 spans 17 amino acids. The germline V gene has CDR1 SGHRS and CDR2 YFSETQ. V lost 1 base, J lost 3 bases, and 20 bases lay in between. This chain's CDR3 is CASSLTTFGGHDYEQYF. DNA for the CDR3: TGCGCCAGCAGCTTGACCACCTTTGGGGGGCATGACTACGAGCAGTACTTC.

This clonotype has only a few counts. The CDR3 coding sequence is TGTGCCAGCAGCTTAACCATTTCTGGAAACACCATATATTTT. Its protein product is CASSLTISGNTIYF. This chain connects TRBV7-2 to TRBJ1-3; no clear D. The CDR3 sequence is 14 residues long. From germline, CDR1 is SGHTA and CDR2 FQGNSA. V lost 2 bases, J lost 1 base, and 6 bases lay in between.

This clonotype was seen ten or more times. Here the CDR3 reads CSPSSGRATEQFF. The DNA for the CDR3 is TGCAGTCCATCTAGCGGGAGGGCTACTGAGCAGTTCTTC. The rearrangement joins TRBV20-1 to TRBJ2-1, with 12 bases lining up with TRBD2. V lost 8 bases to trimming and J lost 9 bases; unmatched junction nucleotides: 8. CDR1 is DFQATT and CDR2 is SNEGSKA in the germline V gene (reference sequence). The CDR3 length is 13 residues.

The chain joins TRBV24-1 to TRBJ2-1; tentative D call: TRBD2 (6 bases). CDR1 KGHDR and CDR2 SFDVKD come from the germline V gene. The V and J ends lost 3 bases and 4 bases respectively, with 27 bases between them. CDR3 length: 20 residues. CDR3 nucleotide sequence: TGTGCCACCAGTGATCCGGTGGGGGGTAGATCAGACCACCGTTACAATGAGCAGTTCTTC. Protein: CATSDPVGGRSDHRYNEQFF.

This clonotype was picked up many times. The chain links TRBV7-2 to TRBJ1-2; the D is unclear. Trimming cost V 4 bases and J 8 bases, with 11 bases left between them. Germline assignment: CDR1 SGHTA and CDR2 FQGNSA. This CDR3 is 12 amino acids long. The CDR3 DNA is TGTGCCAGCAGCTACACGGACCAAGGCTACACCTTC. This encodes CASSYTDQGYTF.

This clonotype was detected many times. The chain joins TRBV28 to TRBJ1-2; weak D call: TRBD1 (5 bases). V was pared by 3 bases and J by 4 bases, with 15 bases between. Germline V gene sequence: CDR1 MDHEN, CDR2 SYDVKM. This CDR3 is 15 amino acids long. The CDR3, as DNA: TGTGCCAGCAGTTTTAGTGGGACTTACCCCTATGGCTACACCTTC. Translated, it gives CASSFSGTYPYGYTF.

Regarding this clonotype: Only one base separates this from a far larger clonotype, so it likely reflects a read error. The chain uses TRBV28 and TRBJ2-1, with D possibly matching TRBD2 (6 bases). This CDR3 comprises 14 residues. Trimming removed 6 bases from V and 10 bases from J, with 19 bases in between. CDR1 MDHEN and CDR2 SYDVKM come from the germline V gene. CDR3 loop: CASRPWGDSYEQFF. The DNA for the CDR3 is TGTGCCAGCAGGCCGTGGGGGGACTCCTACGAGCAGTTCTTC.

This rearrangement joins TRBV7-2 to TRBJ2-5; a possible D gene is TRBD1 (6 bases). The CDR3 contains 13 residues. V gave up 5 bases and J gave up 3 bases, with 10 bases separating them. CDR1 and CDR2 (germline): SGHTA, FQGNSA. The CDR3: CASSRRTEETQYF. Written as DNA, the CDR3 is TGTGCCAGCAGCAGACGGACAGAAGAGACCCAGTACTTC.

Worth noting for this clonotype: A much bigger clone sits one base away, suggesting this may be a read error. This chain connects TRBV24-1 to TRBJ2-1; D call uncertain. Gene TRBJ2-5 matches the end of the DNA better, so the J call may be wrong. CDR3 length: 16 amino acids. The germline CDR1 and CDR2 sequences are KGHDR and SFDVKD. CDR3 DNA: TGTGCCACCAGTGATCCTCGGTGGTTCCGCCCAGAGACCCAGTACTTC. Protein: CATSDPRWFRPETQYF.

This clonotype was found many times. The V gene is TRBV18, the J gene TRBJ2-5; D may be TRBD1 (6 bases). The CDR3 has 15 residues. V lost 8 bases and J lost 5, with 21 bases in between. Germline V gene lookup returns CDR1 KGHSH and CDR2 LQKENI. The CDR3 loop is CASNRGPHTGETQYF. The CDR3 bases are TGTGCCAGCAACAGAGGGCCACATACAGGGGAGACCCAGTACTTC.

In this sample, this clonotype turned up many times. This chain links TRBV6-5 with TRBJ2-5; D gene unclear. The germline V gene encodes CDR1 MNHEY and CDR2 SVGAGI. Trimming pared 0 bases from V and 0 bases from J, leaving 5 bases between. The CDR3 consists of 14 residues. Here the CDR3 reads CASSYSRDQETQYF. CDR3 in DNA: TGTGCCAGCAGTTACTCGAGAGACCAAGAGACCCAGTACTTC.

The sample holds a few counts of this clonotype. The V gene is TRBV27, the J gene TRBJ1-2; D is unclear. CDR1 and CDR2 from the germline V gene are MNHEY and SMNVEV (reference sequence). V was shortened by 5 bases and J by 8 bases, with 18 bases between the two germline ends. The CDR3 length is 14 residues. The CDR3 spells CASSSREDLWGYTF. For the CDR3, the DNA is TGTGCCAGCAGTAGTCGGGAAGACCTATGGGGCTACACCTTC.

Ten or more counts support this clonotype. The chain combines TRBV20-1 with TRBJ2-3; D is ambiguous. Germline CDR1 DFQATT, CDR2 SNEGSKA (reference sequence). The V end lost 0 bases, the J end lost 2 bases, and 15 bases lay between the germline ends. The CDR3 sequence is 16 residues long. The CDR3 spells CSARDLRSELTDTQYF. The CDR3 nucleotides read TGCAGTGCTAGAGATCTTCGGAGCGAACTCACAGATACGCAGTATTTT.

This clonotype occurred many times. V and J are TRBV9 and TRBJ1-1; tentatively, D is TRBD1 (5 bases). CDR1 and CDR2 (germline): SGDLS, YYNGEE. The CDR3 has 16 residues. Trimming removed 0 bases from V and 7 bases from J, with 19 bases in between. The CDR3 spells CASSVAVTSTGGEAFF. The CDR3, as DNA: TGTGCCAGCAGCGTAGCTGTGACATCCACTGGGGGTGAAGCTTTCTTT.

Many counts were recorded for this clonotype. The J gene is TRBJ1-1, the V gene TRBV29-1, with a tentative D call TRBD1 (6 bases). V was shortened by 7 bases and J by 2 bases, with 14 bases between the two germline ends. This CDR3 is 13 amino acids long. Looked up from germline, CDR1 is SQVTM and CDR2 is ANQGSEA. CDR3 sequence reads: CSAADRFNTEAFF. In nucleotides, the CDR3 is TGCAGCGCCGCCGACAGGTTTAACACTGAAGCTTTCTTT.

This clonotype was observed at least ten times. The gene calls are TRBV6-1 and TRBJ2-3; D gene uncertain. Germline loops: CDR1 MNHNS, CDR2 SASEGT. This CDR3 has 12 residues. V was trimmed by 7 bases and J by 0 bases, leaving 5 bases between them. The CDR3: CASTGSTDTQYF. CDR3 DNA sequence: TGTGCCAGCACGGGTAGCACAGATACGCAGTATTTT.

The chain combines TRBV20-1 with TRBJ2-7; tentative D call: TRBD1 (5 bases). The CDR3 covers 15 residues. In germline, CDR1 is DFQATT, CDR2 SNEGSKA (reference sequence). V was clipped by 5 bases and J by 7 bases, with 24 bases between them. The CDR3 loop is CSAETLAGSLGEQYF. The CDR3 DNA sequence: TGCAGTGCTGAGACTTTGGCAGGGTCCCTTGGGGAGCAGTACTTC.